This section outlines one T cell receptor (beta chain) sequence together with its context. What it binds is not known. The sample originates from a study of T cell responses to AZD1222 COVID-19 vaccine. Study conclusions and caveats: Donors, mostly white British, included more females; clonal diversity was possibly underestimated.

The V gene lost 1 base and the J gene lost 13 bases, with 11 bases spanning the gap. Germline V gives CDR1 SGHNT, CDR2 YENEEA. The CDR3 totals 12 residues. Libraries were prepared by immunoSEQ multiplex PCR; TCRdb keeps only in-frame clonotypes and omits some of them. The repertoire holds 95,000 to 150,000 clones, around 91% seen once, with approximately 1.5% in the top ten. The clonotype was recovered from an adult in good health. The source material was peripheral blood, sampled on day 0 of AZD1222 vaccination. V and J are TRBV11-3 and TRBJ2-1; D is perhaps TRBD1 or TRBD2 (6 bases each). The CDR3 DNA is TGTGCCAGCAGCTTAGTCGTGGGGGGCCAGTTCTTC. This gives the protein CASSLVVGGQFF.